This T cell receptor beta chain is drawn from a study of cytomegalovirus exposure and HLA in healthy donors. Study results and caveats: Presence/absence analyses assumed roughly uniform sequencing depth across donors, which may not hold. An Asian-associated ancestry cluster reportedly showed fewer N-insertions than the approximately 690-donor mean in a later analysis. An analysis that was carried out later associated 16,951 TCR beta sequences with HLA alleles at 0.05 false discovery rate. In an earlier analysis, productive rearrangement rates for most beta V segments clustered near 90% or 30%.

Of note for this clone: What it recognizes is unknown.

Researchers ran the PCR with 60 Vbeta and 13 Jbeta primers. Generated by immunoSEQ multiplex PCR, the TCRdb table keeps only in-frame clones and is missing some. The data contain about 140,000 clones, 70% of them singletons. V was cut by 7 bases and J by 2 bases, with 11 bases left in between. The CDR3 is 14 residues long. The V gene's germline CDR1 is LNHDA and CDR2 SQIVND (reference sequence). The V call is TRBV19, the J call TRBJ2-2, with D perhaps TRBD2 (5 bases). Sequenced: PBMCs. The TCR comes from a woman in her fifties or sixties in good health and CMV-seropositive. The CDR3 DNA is TGTGCCAGTACGGCCGGGATTAACACCGGGGAGCTGTTTTTT. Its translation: CASTAGINTGELFF.